The 5 T cell receptor beta chains given below trace back to one sample, sequenced in a study of cytomegalovirus exposure and HLA in healthy donors. Vbeta (60) and Jbeta (13) primers were used in the PCR. Generated by immunoSEQ multiplex PCR, the TCRdb table keeps only in-frame clones and is missing some. The repertoire has 150,000 to 160,000 clones, approximately 75% of them found once; the top ten carry approximately 3%. Sequencing was done on a sample of PBMCs. The receptors stem from a man aged 18-30 years in good health and CMV-seronegative.

A few counts support this clone. As DNA, the CDR3 is TGTGCCAGCACTGAAGGGGTCAGCTCCTATAATTCACCCCTCCACTTT. Translating it yields CASTEGVSSYNSPLHF. V usage is TRBV28 and J usage is TRBJ1-6; TRBD1 is a possible D gene (5 bases). Germline V gene lookup returns CDR1 MDHEN and CDR2 SYDVKM. The CDR3 is 16 amino acids. V was cut by 7 bases and J by 0 bases, with 13 bases left in between.

The CDR3 here is CASSPRGGGRTDTQYF. DNA of the CDR3: TGTGCCAGCAGCCCGAGGGGCGGGGGGCGGACAGATACGCAGTATTTT. The chain links TRBV5-4 to TRBJ2-3; 8 nucleotides align to TRBD2. The CDR3 totals 16 residues. The J segment lost 3 bases and the V segment lost 4 bases, leaving 10 bases of the junction unmatched. CDR1 SGHNT and CDR2 YYREEE come from the germline V gene (reference sequence).

The chain recombines TRBV6-5 with TRBJ1-2; TRBD1 aligns across 8 bases. The CDR3 covers 14 residues. J lost 10 bases, V lost 0 bases, and 7 bases had no gene match. Germline loops: CDR1 MNHEY, CDR2 SVGAGI. The CDR3 sequence: CASSYSSGQGYYTF. CDR3 bases: TGTGCCAGCAGTTACTCGTCAGGACAGGGATACTACACCTTC.

With regard to this clone: Distinct nucleotide sequences in the sample also encode this CDR3. CDR3 DNA sequence: TGTGCCAGCAGTGGGACAGGGGGAAATCAGCCCCAGCATTTT. Its translation is CASSGTGGNQPQHF. This chain uses TRBV2 with TRBJ1-5; 10 positions agree with TRBD1. The CDR3 has 14 amino acids. Germline V gene lookup returns CDR1 SNHLY and CDR2 FYNNEI. Trimming at V came to 4 bases and at J to 4 bases, leaving 1 base not matched to a gene.

The V and J genes are TRBV11-2 and TRBJ1-6; D unclear. The V end lost 1 base, the J end lost 7 bases, and 17 bases lay between the germline ends. Germline values: CDR1 SGHAT, CDR2 FQNNGV. This CDR3 comprises 17 residues. The CDR3 loop is CASSLGRVNRLNSPLHF. The CDR3 coding sequence is TGTGCCAGCAGCTTAGGGCGGGTGAACAGACTGAATTCACCCCTCCACTTT. Complete variable domain (other parts from reference TRBV11-2 and TRBJ1-6): EAGVAQSPRYKIIEKRQSVAFWCNPISGHATLYWYQQILGQGPKLLIQFQNNGVVDDSQLPKDRFSAERLKGVDSTLKIQPAKLEDSAVYLCASSLGRVNRLNSPLHFGNGTRLTVT.